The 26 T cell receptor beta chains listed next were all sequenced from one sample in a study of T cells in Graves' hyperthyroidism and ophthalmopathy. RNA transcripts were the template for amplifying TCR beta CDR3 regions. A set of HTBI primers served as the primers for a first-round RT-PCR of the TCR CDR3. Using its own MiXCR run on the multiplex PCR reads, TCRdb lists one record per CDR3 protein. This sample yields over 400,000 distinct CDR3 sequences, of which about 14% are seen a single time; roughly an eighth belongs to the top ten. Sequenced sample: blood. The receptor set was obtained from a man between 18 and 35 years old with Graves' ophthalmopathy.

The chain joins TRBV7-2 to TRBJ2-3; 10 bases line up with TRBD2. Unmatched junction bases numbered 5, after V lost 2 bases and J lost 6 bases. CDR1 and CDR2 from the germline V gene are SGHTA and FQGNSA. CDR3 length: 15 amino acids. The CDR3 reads CASSLTSGIFDTQYF. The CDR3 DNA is TGTGCCAGCAGCTTAACTAGCGGGATCTTTGATACGCAGTATTTT.

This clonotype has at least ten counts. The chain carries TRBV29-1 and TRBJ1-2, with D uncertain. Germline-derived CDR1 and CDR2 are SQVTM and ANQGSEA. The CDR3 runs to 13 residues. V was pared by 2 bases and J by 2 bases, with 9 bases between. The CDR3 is CSVERQVNYGYTF. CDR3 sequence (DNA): TGCAGCGTTGAAAGGCAGGTGAACTATGGCTACACCTTC.

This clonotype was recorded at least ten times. The CDR3 DNA follows: TGCGCCAGCAGCTTGGGGACAGCGACCTACTACAATGAGCAGTTCTTC. This translates into CASSLGTATYYNEQFF. The rearrangement uses TRBV5-1 and TRBJ2-1; possible D gene TRBD1, 6 bases. The CDR3 covers 16 residues. CDR1 and CDR2 (germline): SGHRS, YFSETQ. V gave up 0 bases and J gave up 3 bases, with 13 bases separating them.

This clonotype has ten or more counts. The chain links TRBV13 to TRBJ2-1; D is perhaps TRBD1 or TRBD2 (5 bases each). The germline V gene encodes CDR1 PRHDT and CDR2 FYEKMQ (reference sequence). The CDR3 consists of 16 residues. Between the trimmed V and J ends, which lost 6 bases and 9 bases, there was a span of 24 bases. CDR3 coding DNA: TGTGCCAGCAGGAGTCTTGGCAGGGAGTTATCGGGTGAGCAGTTCTTC. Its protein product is CASRSLGRELSGEQFF.

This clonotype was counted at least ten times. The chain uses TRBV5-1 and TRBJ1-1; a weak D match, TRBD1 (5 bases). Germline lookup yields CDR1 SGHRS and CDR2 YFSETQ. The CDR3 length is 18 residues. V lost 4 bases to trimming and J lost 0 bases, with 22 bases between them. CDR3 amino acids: CASSAGLHVGYMNTEAFF. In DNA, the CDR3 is TGCGCCAGCAGCGCGGGACTCCATGTCGGCTACATGAACACTGAAGCTTTCTTT.

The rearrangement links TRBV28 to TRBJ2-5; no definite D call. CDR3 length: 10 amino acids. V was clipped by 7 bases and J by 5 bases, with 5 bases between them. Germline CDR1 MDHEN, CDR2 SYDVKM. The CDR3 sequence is CASMDETQYF. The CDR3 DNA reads TGTGCCAGCATGGATGAGACCCAGTACTTC.

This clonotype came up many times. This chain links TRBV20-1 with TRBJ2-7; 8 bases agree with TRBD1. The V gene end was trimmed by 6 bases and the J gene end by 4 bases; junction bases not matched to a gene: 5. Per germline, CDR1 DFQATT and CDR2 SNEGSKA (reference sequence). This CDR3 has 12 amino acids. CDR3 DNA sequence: TGCAGTGCCACAGGGGGAGTTTACGAGCAGTACTTC. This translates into CSATGGVYEQYF.

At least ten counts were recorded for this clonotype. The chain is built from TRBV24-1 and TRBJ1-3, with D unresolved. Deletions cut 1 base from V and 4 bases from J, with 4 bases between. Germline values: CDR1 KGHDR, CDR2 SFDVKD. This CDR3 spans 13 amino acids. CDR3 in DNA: TGTGCCACCAGTGATTTATCCGGAAACACCATATATTTT. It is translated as CATSDLSGNTIYF.

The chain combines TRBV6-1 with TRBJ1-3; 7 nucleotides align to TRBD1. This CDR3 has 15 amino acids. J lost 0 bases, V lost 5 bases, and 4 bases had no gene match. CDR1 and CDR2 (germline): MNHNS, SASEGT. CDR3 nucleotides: TGTGCCAGCAGTAGACAGGGTTCCTCTGGAAACACCATATATTTT. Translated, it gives CASSRQGSSGNTIYF.

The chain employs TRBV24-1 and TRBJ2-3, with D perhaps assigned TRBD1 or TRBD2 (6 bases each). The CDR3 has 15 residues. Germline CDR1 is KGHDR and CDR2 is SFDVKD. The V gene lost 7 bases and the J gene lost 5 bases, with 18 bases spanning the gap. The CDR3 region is CATSHPWGAGDTQYF. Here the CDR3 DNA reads TGTGCCACCAGCCACCCATGGGGGGCAGGAGATACGCAGTATTTT.

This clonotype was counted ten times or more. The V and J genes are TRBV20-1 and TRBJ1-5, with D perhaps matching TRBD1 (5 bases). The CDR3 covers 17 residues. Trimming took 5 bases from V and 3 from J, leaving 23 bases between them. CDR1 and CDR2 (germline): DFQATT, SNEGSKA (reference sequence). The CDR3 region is CSAVKYLQGRDNQPQHF. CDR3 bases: TGCAGTGCTGTTAAGTATCTCCAGGGACGAGACAATCAGCCCCAGCATTTT.

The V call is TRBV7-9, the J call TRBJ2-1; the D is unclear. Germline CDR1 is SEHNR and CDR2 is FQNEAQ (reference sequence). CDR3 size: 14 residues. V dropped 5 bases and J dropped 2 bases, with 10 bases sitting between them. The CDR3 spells CASSPAPTYNEQFF. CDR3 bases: TGTGCCAGCAGCCCAGCCCCCACCTACAATGAGCAGTTCTTC.

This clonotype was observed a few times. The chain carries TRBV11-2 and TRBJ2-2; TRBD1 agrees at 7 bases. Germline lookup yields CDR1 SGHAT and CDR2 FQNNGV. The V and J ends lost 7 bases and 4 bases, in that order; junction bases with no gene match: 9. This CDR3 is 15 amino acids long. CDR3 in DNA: TGTGCCAGCACCGCTAGACAGGGCGGCACCGGGGAGCTGTTTTTT. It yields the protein CASTARQGGTGELFF.

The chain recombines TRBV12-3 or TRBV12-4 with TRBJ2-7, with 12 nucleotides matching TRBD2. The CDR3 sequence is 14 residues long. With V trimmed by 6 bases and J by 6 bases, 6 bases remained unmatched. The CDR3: CASSLAGGPREQYF. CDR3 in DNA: TGTGCCAGCAGCCTAGCGGGAGGGCCCCGCGAGCAGTACTTC.

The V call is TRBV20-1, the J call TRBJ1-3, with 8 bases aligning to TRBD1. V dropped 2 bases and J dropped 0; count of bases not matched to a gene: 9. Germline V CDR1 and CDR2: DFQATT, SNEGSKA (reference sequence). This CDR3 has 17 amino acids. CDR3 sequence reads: CSARPPGGPFSGNTIYF. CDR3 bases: TGCAGTGCTAGACCCCCAGGGGGCCCCTTCTCTGGAAACACCATATATTTT.

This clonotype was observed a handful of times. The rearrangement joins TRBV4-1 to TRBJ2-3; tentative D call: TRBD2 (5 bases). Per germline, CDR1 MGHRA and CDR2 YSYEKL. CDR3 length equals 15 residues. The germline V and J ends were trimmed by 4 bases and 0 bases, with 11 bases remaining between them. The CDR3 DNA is TGCGCCAGCAGCCCAACTAGGTTCAGCACAGATACGCAGTATTTT. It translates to CASSPTRFSTDTQYF.

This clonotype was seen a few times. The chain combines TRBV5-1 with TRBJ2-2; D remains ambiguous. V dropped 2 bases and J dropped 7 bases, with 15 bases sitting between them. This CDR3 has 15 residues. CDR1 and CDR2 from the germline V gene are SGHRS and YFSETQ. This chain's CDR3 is CASSFDAGSLGELFF. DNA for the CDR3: TGCGCCAGCAGCTTTGACGCCGGTTCCCTCGGGGAGCTGTTTTTT.

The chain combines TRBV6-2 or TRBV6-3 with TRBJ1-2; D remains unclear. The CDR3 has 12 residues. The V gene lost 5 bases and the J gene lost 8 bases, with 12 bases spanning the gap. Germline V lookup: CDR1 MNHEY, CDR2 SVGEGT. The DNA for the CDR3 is TGTGCCAGCAGTGGCCAGAGTAGAGGCTACACCTTC. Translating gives CASSGQSRGYTF.

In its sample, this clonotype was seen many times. The CDR3 DNA follows: TGTGCCAGCAGTGACCCGGGATTGGGGACTAATGAAAAACTGTTTTTT. Translated, it gives CASSDPGLGTNEKLFF. The V gene is TRBV6-1, the J gene TRBJ1-4; no reliable D call. The CDR3 runs to 16 residues. The germline V gene has CDR1 MNHNS and CDR2 SASEGT. V lost 3 bases, J lost 2 bases, and 13 bases lay in between.

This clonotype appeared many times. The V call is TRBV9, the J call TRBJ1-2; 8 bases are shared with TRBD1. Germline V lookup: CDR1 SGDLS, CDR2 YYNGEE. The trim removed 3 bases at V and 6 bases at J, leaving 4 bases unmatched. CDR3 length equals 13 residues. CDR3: CASSGDRGDGYTF. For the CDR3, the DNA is TGTGCCAGCAGCGGAGACAGGGGTGATGGCTACACCTTC.

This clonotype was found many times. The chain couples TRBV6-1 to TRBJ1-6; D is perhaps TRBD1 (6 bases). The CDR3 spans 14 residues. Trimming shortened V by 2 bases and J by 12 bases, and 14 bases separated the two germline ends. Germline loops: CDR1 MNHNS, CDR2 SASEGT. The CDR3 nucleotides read TGTGCCAGCAGTGAATTTCACAGGGACGTACCCCTCCACTTT. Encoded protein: CASSEFHRDVPLHF.

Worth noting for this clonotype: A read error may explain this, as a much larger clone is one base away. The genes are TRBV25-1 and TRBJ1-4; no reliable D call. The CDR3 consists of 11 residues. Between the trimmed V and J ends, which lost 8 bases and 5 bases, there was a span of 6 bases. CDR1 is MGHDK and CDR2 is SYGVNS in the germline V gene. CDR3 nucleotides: TGTGCCAGCGGTTTAAATGAAAAACTGTTTTTT. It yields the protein CASGLNEKLFF.

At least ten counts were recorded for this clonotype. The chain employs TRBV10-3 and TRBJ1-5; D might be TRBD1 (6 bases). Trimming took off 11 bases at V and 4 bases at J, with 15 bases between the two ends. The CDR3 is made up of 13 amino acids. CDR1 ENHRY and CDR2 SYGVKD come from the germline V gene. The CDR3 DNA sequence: TGTGCCTCGTGCAGGGGAGATAATCAGCCCCAGCATTTT. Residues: CASCRGDNQPQHF.

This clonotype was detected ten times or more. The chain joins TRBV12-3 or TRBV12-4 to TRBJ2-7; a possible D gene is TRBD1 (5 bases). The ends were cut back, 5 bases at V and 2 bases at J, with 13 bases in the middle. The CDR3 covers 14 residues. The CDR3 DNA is TGTGCCAGCAGTACTTGGACAAATACCTACGAGCAGTACTTC. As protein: CASSTWTNTYEQYF.

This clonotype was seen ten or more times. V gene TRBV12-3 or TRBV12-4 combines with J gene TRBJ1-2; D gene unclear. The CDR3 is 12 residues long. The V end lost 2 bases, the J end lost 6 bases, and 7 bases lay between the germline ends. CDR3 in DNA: TGTGCCAGCAGTTTACGGGAAGATGGCTACACCTTC. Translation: CASSLREDGYTF.

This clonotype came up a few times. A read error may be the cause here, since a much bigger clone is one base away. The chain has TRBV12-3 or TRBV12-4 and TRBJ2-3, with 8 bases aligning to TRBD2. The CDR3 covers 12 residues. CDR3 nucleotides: TGTGCAGCGGGGGAGAGCACAGGTACGCAGTATTTT. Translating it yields CAAGESTGTQYF.